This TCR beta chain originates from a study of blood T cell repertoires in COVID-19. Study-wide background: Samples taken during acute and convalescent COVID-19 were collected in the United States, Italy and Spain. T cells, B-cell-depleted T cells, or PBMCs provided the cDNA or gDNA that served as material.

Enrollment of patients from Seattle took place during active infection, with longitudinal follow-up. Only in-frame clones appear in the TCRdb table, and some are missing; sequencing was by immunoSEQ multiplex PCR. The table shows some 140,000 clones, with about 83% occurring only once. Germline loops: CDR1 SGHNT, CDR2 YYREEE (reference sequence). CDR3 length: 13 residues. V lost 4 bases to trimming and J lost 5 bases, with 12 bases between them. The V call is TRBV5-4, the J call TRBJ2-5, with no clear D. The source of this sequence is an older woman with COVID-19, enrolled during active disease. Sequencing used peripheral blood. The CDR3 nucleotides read TGTGCCAGCAGCCTCTTGGGCGCGGAGACCCAGTACTTC. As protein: CASSLLGAETQYF.